The entry that follows covers one TCR beta chain sequence. How the authors handled the data: Estimation of nucleated cell counts relied on the amplification of reference gene primers. Here immunoSEQ multiplex PCR was the method, and the copy in TCRdb shows in-frame clones only, minus some. The D gene and trimming were derived from the DNA, and the V and J assignments and clone size from that table. The table records about 73,000 clones, approximately 83% of them present only once. These data come from a study of blood T cell repertoires in COVID-19. Across the whole study: PBMCs, B-cell-depleted T cells, or T cells were the source of the cDNA or gDNA that made up the material.

The specimen was peripheral blood. The clonotype originates from a human donor in a cohort sampled during active COVID-19.

CDR3 region: CASSQGVRNTEAFF. CDR3 bases: TGCGCCAGCAGCCAGGGAGTGAGGAACACTGAAGCTTTCTTT. This chain joins TRBV4-1 and TRBJ1-1; D is ambiguous. V lost 3 bases, J lost 1 base, and 9 bases lay in between. CDR1 MGHRA and CDR2 YSYEKL come from the germline V gene. There are 14 residues in the CDR3.